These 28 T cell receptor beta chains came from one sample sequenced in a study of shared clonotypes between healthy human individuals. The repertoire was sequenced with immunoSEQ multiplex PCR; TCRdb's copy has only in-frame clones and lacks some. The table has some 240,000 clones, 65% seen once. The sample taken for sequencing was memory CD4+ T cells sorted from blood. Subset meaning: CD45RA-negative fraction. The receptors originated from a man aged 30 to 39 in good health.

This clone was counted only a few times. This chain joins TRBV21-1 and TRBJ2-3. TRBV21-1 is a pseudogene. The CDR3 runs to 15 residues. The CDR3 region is CASSTRRTLTDTQYF. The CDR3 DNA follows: TGTGCCAGCAGCACCCGACGAACTCTCACAGATACGCAGTATTTT.

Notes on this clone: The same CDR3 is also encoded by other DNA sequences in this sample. The CDR3 bases are TGTGCCAGCAGCTTGGCCGGGAGGCCCAATCAGCCCCAGCATTTT. Protein: CASSLAGRPNQPQHF. The chain employs TRBV5-6 and TRBJ1-5, with D unclear. The V end was cut by 0 bases, the J end by 3 bases, with 10 bases between. The germline V gene encodes CDR1 SGHDT and CDR2 YYEEEE. CDR3 length: 15 amino acids.

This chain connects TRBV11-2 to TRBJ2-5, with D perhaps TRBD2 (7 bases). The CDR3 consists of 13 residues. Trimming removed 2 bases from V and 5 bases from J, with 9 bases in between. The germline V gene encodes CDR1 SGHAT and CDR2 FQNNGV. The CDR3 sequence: CASSLRGGETQYF. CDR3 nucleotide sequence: TGTGCCAGCAGCTTAAGGGGGGGCGAGACCCAGTACTTC.

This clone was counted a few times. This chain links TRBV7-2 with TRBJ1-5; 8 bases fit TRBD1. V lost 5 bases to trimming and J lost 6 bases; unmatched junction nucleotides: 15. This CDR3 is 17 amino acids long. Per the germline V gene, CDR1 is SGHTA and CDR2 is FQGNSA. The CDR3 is CASSKIASGGNSQPQHF. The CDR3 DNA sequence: TGTGCCAGCAGCAAGATAGCGTCAGGGGGCAATAGTCAGCCCCAGCATTTT.

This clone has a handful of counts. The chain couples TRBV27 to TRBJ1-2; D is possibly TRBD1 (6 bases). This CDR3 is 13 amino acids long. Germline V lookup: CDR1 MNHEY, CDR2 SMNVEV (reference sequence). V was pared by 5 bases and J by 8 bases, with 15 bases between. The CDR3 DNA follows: TGTGCCAGCAGTGAGAGGGACACGGACGGCTACACCTTC. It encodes CASSERDTDGYTF.

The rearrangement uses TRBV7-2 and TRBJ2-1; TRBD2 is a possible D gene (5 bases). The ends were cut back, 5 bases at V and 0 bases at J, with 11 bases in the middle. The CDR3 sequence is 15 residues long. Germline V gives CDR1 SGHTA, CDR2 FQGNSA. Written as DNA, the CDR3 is TGTGCCAGCAGCCCAACTAGGAGCTCCTACAATGAGCAGTTCTTC. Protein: CASSPTRSSYNEQFF.

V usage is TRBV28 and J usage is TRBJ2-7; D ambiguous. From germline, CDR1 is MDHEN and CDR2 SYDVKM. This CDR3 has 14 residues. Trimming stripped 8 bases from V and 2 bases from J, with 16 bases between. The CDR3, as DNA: TGTGCCAGCTGTGCTCTGGCGCCGACCTACGAGCAGTACTTC. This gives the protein CASCALAPTYEQYF.

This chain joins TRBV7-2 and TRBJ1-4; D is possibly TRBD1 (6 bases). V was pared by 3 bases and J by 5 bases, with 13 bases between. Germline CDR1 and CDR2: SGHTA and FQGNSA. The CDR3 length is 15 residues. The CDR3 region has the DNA TGTGCCAGCAGCTTGTATCAGGGGTTAAATGAAAAACTGTTTTTT. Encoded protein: CASSLYQGLNEKLFF.

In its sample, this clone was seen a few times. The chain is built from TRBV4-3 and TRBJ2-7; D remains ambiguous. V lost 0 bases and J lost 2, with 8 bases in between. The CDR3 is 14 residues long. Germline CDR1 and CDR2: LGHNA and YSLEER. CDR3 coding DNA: TGCGCCAGCAGCCAAGATCCAACAGCCTACGAGCAGTACTTC. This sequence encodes CASSQDPTAYEQYF.

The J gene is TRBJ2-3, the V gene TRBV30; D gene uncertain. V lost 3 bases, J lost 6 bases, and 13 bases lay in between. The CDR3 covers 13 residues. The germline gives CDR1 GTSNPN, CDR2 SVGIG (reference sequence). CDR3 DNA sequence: TGTGCCTGGAGCGGTACCATGTTGGATACGCAGTATTTT. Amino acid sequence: CAWSGTMLDTQYF.

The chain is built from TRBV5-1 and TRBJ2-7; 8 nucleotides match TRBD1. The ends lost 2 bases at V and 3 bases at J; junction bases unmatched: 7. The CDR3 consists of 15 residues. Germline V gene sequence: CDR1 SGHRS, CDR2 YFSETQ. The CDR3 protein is CASSLIGTGYYEQYF. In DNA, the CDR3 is TGCGCCAGCAGCTTAATAGGGACAGGATACTACGAGCAGTACTTC.

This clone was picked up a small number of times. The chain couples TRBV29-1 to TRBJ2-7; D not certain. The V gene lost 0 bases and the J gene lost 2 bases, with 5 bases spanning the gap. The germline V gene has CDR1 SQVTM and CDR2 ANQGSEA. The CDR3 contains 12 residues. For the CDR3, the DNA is TGCAGCGTTGAAGATCAAACCTACGAGCAGTACTTC. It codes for CSVEDQTYEQYF.

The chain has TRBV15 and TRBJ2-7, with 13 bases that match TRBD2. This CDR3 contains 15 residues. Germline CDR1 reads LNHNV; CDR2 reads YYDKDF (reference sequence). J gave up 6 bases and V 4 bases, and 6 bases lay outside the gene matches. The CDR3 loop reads CATSIGLAGAGEQYF. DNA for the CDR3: TGTGCCACCAGCATAGGACTAGCGGGAGCGGGCGAGCAGTACTTC.

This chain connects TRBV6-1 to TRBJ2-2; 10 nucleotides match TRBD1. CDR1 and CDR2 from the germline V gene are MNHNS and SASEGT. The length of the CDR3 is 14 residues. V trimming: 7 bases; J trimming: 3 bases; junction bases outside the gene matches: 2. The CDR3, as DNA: TGTGCCAGCAAGGGACAGGGGCACACCGGGGAGCTGTTTTTT. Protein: CASKGQGHTGELFF.

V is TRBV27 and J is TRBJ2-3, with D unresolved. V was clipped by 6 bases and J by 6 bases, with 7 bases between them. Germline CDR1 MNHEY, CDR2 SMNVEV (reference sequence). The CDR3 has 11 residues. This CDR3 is CASSPPDTQYF. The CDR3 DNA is TGTGCCAGCAGCCCCCCGGATACGCAGTATTTT.

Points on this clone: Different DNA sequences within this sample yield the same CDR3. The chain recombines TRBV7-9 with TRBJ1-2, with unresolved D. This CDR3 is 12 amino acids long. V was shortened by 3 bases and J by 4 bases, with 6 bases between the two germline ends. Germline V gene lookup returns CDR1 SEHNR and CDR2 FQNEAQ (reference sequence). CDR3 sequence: CASSLSLYGYTF. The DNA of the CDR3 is TGTGCCAGCAGCTTGAGCCTCTATGGCTACACCTTC.

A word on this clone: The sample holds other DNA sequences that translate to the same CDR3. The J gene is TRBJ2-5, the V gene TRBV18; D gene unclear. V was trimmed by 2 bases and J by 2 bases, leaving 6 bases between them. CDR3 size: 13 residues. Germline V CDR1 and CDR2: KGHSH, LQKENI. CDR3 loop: CASSPSSQETQYF. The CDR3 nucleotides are TGTGCCAGCTCACCATCCAGTCAAGAGACCCAGTACTTC.

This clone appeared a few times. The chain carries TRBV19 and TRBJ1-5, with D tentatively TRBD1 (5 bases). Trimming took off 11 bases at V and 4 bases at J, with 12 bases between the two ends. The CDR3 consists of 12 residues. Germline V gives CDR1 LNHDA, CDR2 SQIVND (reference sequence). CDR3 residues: CACRTYNQPQHF. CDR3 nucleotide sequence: TGTGCCTGTCGGACATATAATCAGCCCCAGCATTTT.

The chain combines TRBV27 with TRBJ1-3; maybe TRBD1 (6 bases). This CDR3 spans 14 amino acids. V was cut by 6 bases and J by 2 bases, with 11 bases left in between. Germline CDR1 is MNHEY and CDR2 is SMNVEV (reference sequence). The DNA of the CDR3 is TGTGCCAGCAGCCAGGGGCCGGCTGGAAACACCATATATTTT. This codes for CASSQGPAGNTIYF.

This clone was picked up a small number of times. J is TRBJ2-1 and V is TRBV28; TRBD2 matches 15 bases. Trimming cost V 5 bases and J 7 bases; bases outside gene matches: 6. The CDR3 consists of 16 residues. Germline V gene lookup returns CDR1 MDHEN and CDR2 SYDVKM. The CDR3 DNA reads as TGTGCCAGCAGTCAAGGACTAGCGGGAGGGTCGAATGAGCAGTTCTTC. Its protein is CASSQGLAGGSNEQFF.

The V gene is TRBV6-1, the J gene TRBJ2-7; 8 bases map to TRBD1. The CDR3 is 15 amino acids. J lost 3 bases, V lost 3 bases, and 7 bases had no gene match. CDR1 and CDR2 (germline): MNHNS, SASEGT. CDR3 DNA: TGTGCCAGCAGTGACGGGACAGGAGATAACTACGAGCAGTACTTC. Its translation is CASSDGTGDNYEQYF.

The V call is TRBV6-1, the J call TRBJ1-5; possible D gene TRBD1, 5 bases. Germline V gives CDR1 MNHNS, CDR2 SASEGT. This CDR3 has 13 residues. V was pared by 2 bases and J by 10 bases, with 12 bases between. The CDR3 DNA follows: TGTGCCAGCAGTGAACGGGGCATATCACCCCAGCATTTT. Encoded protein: CASSERGISPQHF.

The CDR3 region is CASRSVGADTQYF. Written as DNA, the CDR3 is TGCGCCAGCAGATCCGTGGGCGCAGATACGCAGTATTTT. The chain employs TRBV5-1 and TRBJ2-3; D unclear. Trimming took off 5 bases at V and 4 bases at J, with 11 bases between the two ends. The CDR3 extends over 13 amino acids. Germline values: CDR1 SGHRS, CDR2 YFSETQ.

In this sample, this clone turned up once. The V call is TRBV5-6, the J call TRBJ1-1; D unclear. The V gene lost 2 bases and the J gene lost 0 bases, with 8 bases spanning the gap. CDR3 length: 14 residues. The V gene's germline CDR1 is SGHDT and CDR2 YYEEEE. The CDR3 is CASSFEVMNTEAFF. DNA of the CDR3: TGTGCCAGCAGCTTCGAAGTCATGAACACTGAAGCTTTCTTT.

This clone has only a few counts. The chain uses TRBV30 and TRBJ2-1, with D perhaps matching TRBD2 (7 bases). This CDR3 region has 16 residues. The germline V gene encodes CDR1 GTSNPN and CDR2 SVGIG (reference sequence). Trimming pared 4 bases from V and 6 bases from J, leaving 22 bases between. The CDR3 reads CAWIGGRGRYGNEQFF. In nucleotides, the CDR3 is TGTGCCTGGATAGGGGGACGCGGGAGATATGGCAATGAGCAGTTCTTC.

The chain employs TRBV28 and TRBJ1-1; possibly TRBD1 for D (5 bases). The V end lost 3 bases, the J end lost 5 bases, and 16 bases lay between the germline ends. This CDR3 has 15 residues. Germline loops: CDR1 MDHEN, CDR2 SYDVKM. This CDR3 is CASSFSWGVGTEAFF. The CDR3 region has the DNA TGTGCCAGCAGTTTTTCGTGGGGGGTGGGGACTGAAGCTTTCTTT.

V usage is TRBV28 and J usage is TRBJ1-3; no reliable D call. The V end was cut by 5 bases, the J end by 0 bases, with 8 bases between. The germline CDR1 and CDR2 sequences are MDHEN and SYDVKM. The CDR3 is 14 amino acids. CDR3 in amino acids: CASSAALSGNTIYF. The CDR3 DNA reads TGTGCCAGCAGTGCGGCGCTCTCTGGAAACACCATATATTTT.

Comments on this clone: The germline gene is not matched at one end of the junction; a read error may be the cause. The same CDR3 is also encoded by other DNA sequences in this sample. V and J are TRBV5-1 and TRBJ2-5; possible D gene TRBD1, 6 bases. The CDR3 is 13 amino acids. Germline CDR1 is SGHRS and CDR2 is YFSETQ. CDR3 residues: CASSLSGEETQYF. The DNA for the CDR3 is TGCGCTAGCAGCTTGTCAGGGGAGGAGACCCAGTACTTC.